These 3 T cell receptor beta chains originate from one sample sequenced in a study of naive and memory T cell subsets. Whole-study results and caveats: Naive repertoires, especially CD8, held a few larger clonotypes, possibly memory cells re-expressing CD45RA.

Both TRBC1 and TRBC2 were covered by a beta constant-region primer of two equimolar oligonucleotides. Four rounds of PCR amplified the ligated cDNA using nested alpha and beta constant-region primers plus SP2. TCRdb reanalysed the UMI-ligation and nested PCR reads using MiXCR and keeps one entry per CDR3 protein. The sample has 120,000 to 150,000 distinct CDR3 sequences, roughly 23% seen once. These receptors' targets are unknown. The material sequenced was naive CD4+ T cells from blood. Receptors were obtained from a human donor in good health.

V usage is TRBV30 and J usage is TRBJ1-2; 8 bases map to TRBD1. V lost 1 base to trimming and J lost 3 bases; unmatched junction nucleotides: 4. Germline assignment: CDR1 GTSNPN and CDR2 SVGIG (reference sequence). CDR3 length equals 14 residues. Here the CDR3 DNA reads TGTGCCTGGAGTGCCGGGACAGGATACTATGGCTACACCTTC. This translates into CAWSAGTGYYGYTF.

This chain joins TRBV7-2 and TRBJ2-3; D gene unclear. The CDR3 has 14 residues. Trimming cost V 2 bases and J 2 bases, with 8 bases left between them. Germline CDR1 SGHTA, CDR2 FQGNSA. The chain's CDR3 is CASSLTQTTDTQYF. In DNA, the CDR3 is TGTGCCAGCAGCTTAACCCAAACCACAGATACGCAGTATTTT.

This clonotype was seen more than once but under ten times. The genes are TRBV5-6 and TRBJ2-1, with 10 positions matching TRBD2. The V gene's germline CDR1 is SGHDT and CDR2 YYEEEE. V gave up 8 bases and J gave up 6 bases; unmatched junction bases: 17. This CDR3 has 17 residues. The CDR3 nucleotides read TGTGCCAGTATTAGGCCTAACCTAGCGGGAGCGATCAATGAGCAGTTCTTC. Its translation: CASIRPNLAGAINEQFF.